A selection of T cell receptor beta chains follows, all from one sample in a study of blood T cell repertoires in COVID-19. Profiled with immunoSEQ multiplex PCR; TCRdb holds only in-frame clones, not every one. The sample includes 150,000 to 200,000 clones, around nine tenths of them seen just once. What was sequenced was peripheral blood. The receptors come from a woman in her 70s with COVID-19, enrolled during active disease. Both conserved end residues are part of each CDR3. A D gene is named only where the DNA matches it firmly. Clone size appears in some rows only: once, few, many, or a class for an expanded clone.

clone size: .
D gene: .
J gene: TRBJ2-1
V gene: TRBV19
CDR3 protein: CASSIGVSGNEQFF
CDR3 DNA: TGTGCCAGTAGTATAGGGGTTAGCGGCAATGAGCAGTTCTTC

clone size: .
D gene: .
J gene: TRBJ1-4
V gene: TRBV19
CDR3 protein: CASTPAGSGNEKLFF
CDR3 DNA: TGTGCCAGTACCCCTGCGGGTTCGGGTAATGAAAAACTGTTTTTT

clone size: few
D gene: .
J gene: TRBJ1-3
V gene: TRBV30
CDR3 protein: CAWSVWSSKGNTIYF
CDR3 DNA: TGTGCCTGGAGTGTGTGGAGCTCGAAGGGAAACACCATATATTTT

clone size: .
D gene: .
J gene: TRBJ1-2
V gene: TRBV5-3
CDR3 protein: CARSLFWQGNNYGYTF
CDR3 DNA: TGTGCCAGAAGCTTGTTCTGGCAGGGAAATAACTATGGCTACACCTTC

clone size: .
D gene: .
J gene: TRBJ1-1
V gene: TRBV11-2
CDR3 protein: CASRDPGHLPPEAFF
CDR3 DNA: TGTGCCAGCAGGGATCCGGGACATCTTCCCCCTGAAGCTTTCTTT

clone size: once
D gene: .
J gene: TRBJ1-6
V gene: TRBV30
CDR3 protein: CAWSPGTYNSPLHF
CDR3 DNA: TGTGCCTGGAGTCCCGGGACTTATAATTCACCCCTCCACTTT

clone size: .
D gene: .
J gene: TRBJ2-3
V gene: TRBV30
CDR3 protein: CAWSVNPFGGNTQYF
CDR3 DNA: TGTGCCTGGAGTGTAAATCCCTTCGGGGGTAATACGCAGTATTTT

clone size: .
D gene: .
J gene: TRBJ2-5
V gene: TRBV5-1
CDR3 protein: CASSIHSRAQETQYF
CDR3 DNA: TGCGCCAGCAGCATTCATTCGCGGGCCCAAGAGACCCAGTACTTC

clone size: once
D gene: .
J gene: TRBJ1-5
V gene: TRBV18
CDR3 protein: CASSTGRDQPQHF
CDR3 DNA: TGTGCCAGCTCCACCGGCAGGGATCAGCCCCAGCATTTT

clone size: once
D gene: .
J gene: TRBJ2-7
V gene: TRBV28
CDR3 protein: CASSFYISYEQYF
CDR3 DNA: TGTGCCAGCAGTTTTTACATTTCCTACGAGCAGTACTTC

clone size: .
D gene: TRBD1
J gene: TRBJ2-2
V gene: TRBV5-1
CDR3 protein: CASSLSAQGAGELFF
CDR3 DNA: TGCGCCAGCAGCTTGTCTGCACAGGGGGCCGGGGAGCTGTTTTTT

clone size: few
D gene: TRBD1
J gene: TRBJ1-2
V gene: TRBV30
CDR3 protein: CAWRPPGQGIGGYTF
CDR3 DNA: TGTGCCTGGAGGCCACCGGGACAGGGGATCGGTGGCTACACCTTC

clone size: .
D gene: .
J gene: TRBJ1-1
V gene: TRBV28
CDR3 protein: CASSPGIGDTEAFF
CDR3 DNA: TGTGCCAGCAGTCCGGGAATCGGGGACACTGAAGCTTTCTTT

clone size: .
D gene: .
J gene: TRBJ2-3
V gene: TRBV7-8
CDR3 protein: CASSSGADTQYF
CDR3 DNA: TGTGCCAGCAGCTCCGGGGCAGATACGCAGTATTTT

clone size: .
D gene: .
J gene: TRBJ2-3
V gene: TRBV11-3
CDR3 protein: CASSFSPSAIQYSTDTQYF
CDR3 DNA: TGTGCCAGCAGCTTTTCCCCTAGCGCAATCCAATATAGCACAGATACGCAGTATTTT

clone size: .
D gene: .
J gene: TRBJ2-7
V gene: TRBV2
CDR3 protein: CASRISDIYEQYF
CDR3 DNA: TGTGCCAGCAGGATTAGCGACATCTACGAGCAGTACTTC

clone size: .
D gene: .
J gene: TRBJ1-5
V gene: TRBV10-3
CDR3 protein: CAISESRGSVPQHF
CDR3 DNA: TGTGCCATCAGTGAGTCTAGGGGTTCGGTGCCCCAGCATTTT

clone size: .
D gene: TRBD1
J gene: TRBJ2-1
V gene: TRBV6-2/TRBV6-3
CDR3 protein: CASSYSLTGDNEQFF
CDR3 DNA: TGTGCCAGCAGTTACTCCTTGACAGGGGACAATGAGCAGTTCTTC

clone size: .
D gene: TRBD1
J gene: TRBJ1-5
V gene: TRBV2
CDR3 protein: CASRDRGSNQPQHF
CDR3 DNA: TGTGCCAGCAGGGACAGGGGAAGCAATCAGCCCCAGCATTTT

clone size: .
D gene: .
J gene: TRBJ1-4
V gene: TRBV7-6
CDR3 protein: CASSLQSPSGTTNEKLFF
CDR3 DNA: TGTGCCAGCAGCTTACAGAGTCCCTCGGGGACAACTAATGAAAAACTGTTTTTT

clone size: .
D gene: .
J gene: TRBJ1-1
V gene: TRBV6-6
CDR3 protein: CASSLSITEAFF
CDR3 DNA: TGTGCCAGCAGTTTGAGTATTACTGAAGCTTTCTTT

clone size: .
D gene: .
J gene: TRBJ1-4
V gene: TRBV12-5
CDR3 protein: CASGGNVGGSEKLFF
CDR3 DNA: TGTGCTAGTGGTGGCAATGTGGGGGGAAGTGAAAAACTGTTTTTT

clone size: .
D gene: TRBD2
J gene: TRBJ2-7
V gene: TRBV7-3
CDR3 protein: CASGRGGPYEQYF
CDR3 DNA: TGTGCCAGTGGCCGGGGAGGGCCCTACGAGCAGTACTTC

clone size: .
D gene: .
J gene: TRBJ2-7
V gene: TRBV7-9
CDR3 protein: CASSQGRDTGPEQYF
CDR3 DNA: TGTGCCAGCAGCCAAGGAAGGGACACGGGTCCCGAGCAGTACTTC

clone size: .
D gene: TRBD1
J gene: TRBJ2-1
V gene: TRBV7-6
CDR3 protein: CASSRQGQGPYNEQFF
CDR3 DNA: TGTGCCAGCAGCCGACAGGGACAGGGACCCTACAATGAGCAGTTCTTC

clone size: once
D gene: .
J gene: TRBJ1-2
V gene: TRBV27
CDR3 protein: CASSRREGGYGYTF
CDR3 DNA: TGTGCCAGCAGTCGCCGGGAGGGCGGCTATGGCTACACCTTC

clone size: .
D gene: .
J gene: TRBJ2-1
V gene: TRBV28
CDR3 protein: CASSPPAYRDGEMGGEQFF
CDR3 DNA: TGTGCCAGCAGCCCACCGGCCTACCGGGACGGCGAAATGGGGGGTGAGCAGTTCTTC

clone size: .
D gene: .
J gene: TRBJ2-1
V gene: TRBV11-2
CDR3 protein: CASSLESHNEQFF
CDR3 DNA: TGTGCCAGCAGCTTAGAGAGCCACAATGAGCAGTTCTTC

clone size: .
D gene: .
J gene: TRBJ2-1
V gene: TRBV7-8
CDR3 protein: CASSLVPGGNYNEQFF
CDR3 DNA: TGTGCCAGCAGCTTAGTGCCCGGGGGAAATTACAATGAGCAGTTCTTC

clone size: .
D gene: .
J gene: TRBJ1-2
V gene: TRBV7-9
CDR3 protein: CASSLDRAYGYTF
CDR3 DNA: TGTGCCAGCAGCTTAGACAGAGCCTATGGCTACACCTTC

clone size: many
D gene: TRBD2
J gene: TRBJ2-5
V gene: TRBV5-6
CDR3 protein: CASSLVASGKETQYF
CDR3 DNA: TGTGCCAGCAGCTTGGTGGCTAGCGGGAAAGAGACCCAGTACTTC

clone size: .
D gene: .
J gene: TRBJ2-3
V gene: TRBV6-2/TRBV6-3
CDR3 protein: CASSYSFQGSDTQYF
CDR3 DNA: TGTGCCAGCAGTTACTCTTTTCAGGGATCCGATACGCAGTATTTT

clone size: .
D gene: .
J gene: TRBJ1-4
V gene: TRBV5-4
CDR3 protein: CASSLEARNEKLFF
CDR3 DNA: TGTGCCAGCAGCTTGGAAGCCCGTAATGAAAAACTGTTTTTT

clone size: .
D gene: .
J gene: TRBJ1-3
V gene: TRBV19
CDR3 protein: CASTYSRRSGNTIYF
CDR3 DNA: TGTGCCAGTACCTACAGCCGGCGCTCTGGAAACACCATATATTTT

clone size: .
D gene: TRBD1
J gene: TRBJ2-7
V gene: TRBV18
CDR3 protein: CASSADRGEQYF
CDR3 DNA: TGTGCCAGCTCAGCAGACAGGGGCGAGCAGTACTTC

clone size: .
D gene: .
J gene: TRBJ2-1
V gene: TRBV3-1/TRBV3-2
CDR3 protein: CASSQDLTSWDEQFF
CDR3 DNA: TGTGCCAGCAGCCAAGATCTTACTAGCTGGGATGAGCAGTTCTTC

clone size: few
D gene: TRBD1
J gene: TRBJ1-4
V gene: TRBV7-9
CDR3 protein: CASSQTGQGNEKLFF
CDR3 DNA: TGTGCCAGCAGCCAGACGGGACAGGGTAATGAAAAACTGTTTTTT

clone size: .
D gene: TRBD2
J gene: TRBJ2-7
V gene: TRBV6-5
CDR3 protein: CATQRGSSYEQYF
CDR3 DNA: TGTGCCACCCAGCGGGGCAGTAGCTACGAGCAGTACTTC

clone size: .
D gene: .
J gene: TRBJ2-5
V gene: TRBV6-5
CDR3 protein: CASVDEQGNGETQYF
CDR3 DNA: TGTGCCAGCGTGGACGAGCAGGGGAACGGGGAGACCCAGTACTTC

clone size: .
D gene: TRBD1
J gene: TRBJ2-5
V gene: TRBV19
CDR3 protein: CASSIPGTGTQETQYF
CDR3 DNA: TGTGCCAGTAGTATCCCAGGGACAGGGACGCAAGAGACCCAGTACTTC

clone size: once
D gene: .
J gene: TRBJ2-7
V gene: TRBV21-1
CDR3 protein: CASSKVSGGLPYEQYF
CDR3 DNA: TGTGCCAGCAGCAAAGTAAGCGGGGGCCTTCCCTACGAGCAGTACTTC

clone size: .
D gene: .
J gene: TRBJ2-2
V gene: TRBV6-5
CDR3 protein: CASSYSGQEDTGELFF
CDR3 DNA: TGTGCCAGCAGTTACTCGGGACAAGAAGACACCGGGGAGCTGTTTTTT

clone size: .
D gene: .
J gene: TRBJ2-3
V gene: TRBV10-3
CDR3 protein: CAIGGAGSYTDTQYF
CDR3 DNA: TGTGCCATCGGGGGGGCAGGGTCCTACACAGATACGCAGTATTTT

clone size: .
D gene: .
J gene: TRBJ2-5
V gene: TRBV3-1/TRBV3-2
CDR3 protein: CASSVQNSGSQETQYF
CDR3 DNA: TGTGCCAGCAGCGTTCAGAACTCAGGGTCCCAAGAGACCCAGTACTTC

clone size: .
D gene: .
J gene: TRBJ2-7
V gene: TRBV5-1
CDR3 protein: CASSLPGLDEQYF
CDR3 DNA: TGCGCCAGCAGCTTGCCGGGTCTAGACGAGCAGTACTTC

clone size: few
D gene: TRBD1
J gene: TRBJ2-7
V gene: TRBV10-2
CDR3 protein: CASSERGTGYEQYF
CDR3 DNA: TGCGCCAGCAGTGAGCGGGGGACAGGCTACGAGCAGTACTTC

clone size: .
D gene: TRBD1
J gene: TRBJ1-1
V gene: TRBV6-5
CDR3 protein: CASSAGTANTEAFF
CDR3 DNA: TGTGCCAGCAGCGCAGGGACAGCCAACACTGAAGCTTTCTTT

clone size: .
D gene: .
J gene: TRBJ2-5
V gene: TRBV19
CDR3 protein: CASSRAGTQYF
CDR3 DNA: TGTGCCAGTAGTAGGGCGGGGACCCAGTACTTC

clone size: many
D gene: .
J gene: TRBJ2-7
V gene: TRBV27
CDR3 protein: CASSRGSYEQYF
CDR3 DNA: TGTGCCAGCAGTCGGGGGTCCTACGAGCAGTACTTC

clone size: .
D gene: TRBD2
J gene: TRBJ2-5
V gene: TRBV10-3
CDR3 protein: CAISGLAKETQYF
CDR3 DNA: TGTGCCATCAGTGGACTAGCAAAGGAGACCCAGTACTTC

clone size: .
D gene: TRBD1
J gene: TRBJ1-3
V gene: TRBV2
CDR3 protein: CASSRIRTGAGNTIYF
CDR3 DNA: TGTGCCAGCAGTCGAATTAGGACAGGGGCTGGAAACACCATATATTTT

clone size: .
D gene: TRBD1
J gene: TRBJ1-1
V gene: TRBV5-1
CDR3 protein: CASSTTGMNTEAFF
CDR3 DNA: TGCGCCAGCAGCACGACAGGGATGAACACTGAAGCTTTCTTT

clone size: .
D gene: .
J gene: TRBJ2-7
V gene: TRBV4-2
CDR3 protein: CASSTARDFYEQYF
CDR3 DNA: TGTGCCAGCAGCACAGCTCGGGACTTCTACGAGCAGTACTTC

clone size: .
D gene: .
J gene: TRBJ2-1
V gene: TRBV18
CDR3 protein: CASSPLDSYNEQFF
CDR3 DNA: TGTGCCAGCTCACCATTAGACAGTTACAATGAGCAGTTCTTC

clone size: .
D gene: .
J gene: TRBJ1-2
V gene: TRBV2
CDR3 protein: CASRDMGRYGYTF
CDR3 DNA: TGTGCCAGCAGAGACATGGGTAGATATGGCTACACCTTC

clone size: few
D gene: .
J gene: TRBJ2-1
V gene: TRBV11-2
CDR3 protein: CASSSNRVLDEQFF
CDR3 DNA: TGTGCCAGCAGCTCAAACAGGGTTCTCGATGAGCAGTTCTTC